Presented here are 30 T cell receptor beta chains from one specimen sequenced in a study of early T cells in non-severe SARS-CoV-2 infection. TCRdb re-called the 5' RACE reads with MiXCR, one entry per CDR3 protein. Of just over 95,000 distinct CDR3 sequences in the sample, around 10% were seen once. Material: whole blood, obtained at baseline. The origin of the receptors is an adult who was a healthcare worker with PCR-confirmed SARS-CoV-2 infection or an uninfected control (not recorded which).

This clonotype was seen a few times. The chain couples TRBV3-1 to TRBJ1-1; possibly TRBD1 for D (6 bases). Germline-derived CDR1 and CDR2 are LGHDT and YNNKEL (reference sequence). Between the trimmed V and J ends, which lost 3 bases and 6 bases, there was a span of 11 bases. The CDR3 extends over 13 amino acids. CDR3 amino acids: CASSQQGRPEAFF. CDR3 nucleotide sequence: TGTGCCAGCAGCCAGCAGGGGAGGCCTGAAGCTTTCTTT.

As concerns this clonotype: Its ends do not fully match the called genes, so a read error is possible. This rearrangement joins TRBV14 to TRBJ1-1; D remains unclear. Germline V gene lookup returns CDR1 SGHDN and CDR2 FVKESK. This CDR3 is 14 amino acids long. The DNA for the CDR3 is TGTGCCAGCAGCCAAGTTCTAGGGAACGCTGAAGCTTTCTTT. Its translation: CASSQVLGNAEAFF.

There are a few counts of this clonotype. This sequence joins TRBV4-1 and TRBJ1-4; TRBD1 matches 9 bases. V trimming: 4 bases; J trimming: 13 bases; junction bases outside the gene matches: 1. The CDR3 covers 11 residues. Looked up from germline, CDR1 is MGHRA and CDR2 is YSYEKL. CDR3 sequence reads: CASSRTGVLFF. In DNA form, the CDR3 reads TGCGCCAGCAGCCGGACAGGGGTACTGTTTTTT.

A few counts support this clonotype. The gene calls are TRBV20-1 and TRBJ2-1; 8 bases map to TRBD2. This CDR3 has 16 amino acids. V shed 5 bases, J shed 0 bases, and the junction held 9 bases outside the gene matches. Germline assignment: CDR1 DFQATT and CDR2 SNEGSKA (reference sequence). DNA of the CDR3: TGCAGTGCTCAAGCGGGAGCACGAAGCTCCTACAATGAGCAGTTCTTC. This encodes CSAQAGARSSYNEQFF.

This clonotype was detected ten times or more. The chain carries TRBV10-3 and TRBJ2-1; D gene ambiguous. V gave up 6 bases and J gave up 5 bases, with 8 bases separating them. CDR3 length: 12 residues. Germline CDR1 is ENHRY and CDR2 is SYGVKD. In DNA, the CDR3 is TGTGCCATCAGAAGTGCGGACAATGAGCAGTTCTTC. Translation: CAIRSADNEQFF.

This clonotype showed up many times. V and J are TRBV19 and TRBJ1-1, with D unresolved. Trimming shortened V by 4 bases and J by 10 bases, and 13 bases separated the two germline ends. The CDR3 sequence is 12 residues long. Germline assignment: CDR1 LNHDA and CDR2 SQIVND (reference sequence). The DNA of the CDR3 is TGTGCCAGTAGTACCCGCAGGTTGGGAGCTTTCTTT. It is translated as CASSTRRLGAFF.

This clonotype was observed many times. The gene calls are TRBV3-1 and TRBJ1-3; D gene uncertain. The CDR3 has 13 amino acids. The germline CDR1 and CDR2 sequences are LGHDT and YNNKEL (reference sequence). Trimming removed 0 bases from V and 4 bases from J, with 4 bases in between. CDR3 residues: CASSQELGNTIYF. The CDR3 coding sequence is TGTGCCAGCAGCCAAGAGCTGGGAAACACCATATATTTT.

The chain employs TRBV4-1 and TRBJ2-6, with 7 bases aligning to TRBD2. The CDR3 runs to 17 residues. Germline assignment: CDR1 MGHRA and CDR2 YSYEKL. V trimming: 1 base; J trimming: 3 bases; junction bases outside the gene matches: 6. The CDR3 here is CASSQAIAGFGANVLTF. The CDR3 DNA reads TGCGCCAGCAGCCAAGCCATAGCGGGCTTTGGGGCCAACGTCCTGACTTTC.

The chain combines TRBV7-3 with TRBJ2-1; weak D call: TRBD1 (5 bases). The length of the CDR3 is 13 residues. Germline V gives CDR1 SGHTA, CDR2 FQGTGA. Trimming shortened V by 5 bases and J by 8 bases, and 13 bases separated the two germline ends. The CDR3 reads CASSQNEGDEQFF. CDR3 DNA: TGTGCCAGCAGCCAAAACGAAGGGGATGAGCAGTTCTTC.

This clonotype was counted between two and nine times. The rearrangement links TRBV7-2 to TRBJ2-1, with D tentatively TRBD2 (5 bases). CDR1 is SGHTA, CDR2 FQGNSA, per germline. The V and J ends lost 0 bases and 10 bases respectively, with 13 bases between them. This CDR3 region has 14 residues. The CDR3 DNA is TGTGCCAGCAGCTTAGCGAGGGTTTCCGTAGAGCAGTTCTTC. Its translation: CASSLARVSVEQFF.

The chain combines TRBV18 with TRBJ1-4, with 7 bases aligning to TRBD1. J lost 3 bases, V lost 4 bases, and 5 bases had no gene match. Germline V CDR1 and CDR2: KGHSH, LQKENI. This CDR3 is built from 15 residues. The CDR3: CASSLRQGSNEKLFF. In DNA form, the CDR3 reads TGTGCCAGCTCACTTCGACAGGGCTCTAATGAAAAACTGTTTTTT.

V usage is TRBV9 and J usage is TRBJ1-5; a weak D match, TRBD1 (6 bases). Germline CDR1 and CDR2: SGDLS and YYNGEE. Trimming took 3 bases from V and 5 from J, leaving 9 bases between them. This CDR3 region has 13 residues. Here the CDR3 DNA reads TGTGCCAGCAGCGGAACAGGGCATCAGCCCCAGCATTTT. It translates to CASSGTGHQPQHF.

The rearrangement joins TRBV5-1 to TRBJ2-2; D call uncertain. Germline V gives CDR1 SGHRS, CDR2 YFSETQ. The CDR3 totals 15 residues. V lost 0 bases and J lost 5, with 11 bases in between. CDR3 sequence: CASSLAQTNTGELFF. CDR3 DNA: TGCGCCAGCAGCTTGGCCCAGACCAATACCGGGGAGCTGTTTTTT. The variable domain in full, with the rest retrieved from reference TRBV5-1 and TRBJ2-2, is KAGVTQTPRYLIKTRGQQVTLSCSPISGHRSVSWYQQTPGQGLQFLFEYFSETQRNKGNFPGRFSGRQFSNSRSEMNVSTLELGDSALYLCASSLAQTNTGELFFGEGSRLTVL.

The gene calls are TRBV3-1 and TRBJ2-2; no clear D gene. CDR3 length equals 14 residues. In germline, CDR1 is LGHDT, CDR2 YNNKEL (reference sequence). Trimming shortened V by 2 bases and J by 1 base, and 5 bases separated the two germline ends. In nucleotides, the CDR3 is TGTGCCAGCAGCCAACAGTGGAACACCGGGGAGCTGTTTTTT. Its protein is CASSQQWNTGELFF.

This clonotype came up a few times. This rearrangement joins TRBV9 to TRBJ2-2, with D hard to call. This CDR3 comprises 13 residues. Germline CDR1 is SGDLS and CDR2 is YYNGEE. Trimming cost V 3 bases and J 5 bases, with 8 bases left between them. Written as DNA, the CDR3 is TGTGCCAGCAGCGCTCCTACGACCGGGGAGCTGTTTTTT. Residues: CASSAPTTGELFF.

This rearrangement joins TRBV5-1 to TRBJ2-3; tentatively, D is TRBD1 or TRBD2 (5 bases each). Germline V CDR1 and CDR2: SGHRS, YFSETQ. Trimming cost V 3 bases and J 3 bases, with 20 bases left between them. This CDR3 has 17 amino acids. CDR3 DNA: TGCGCCAGCAGCTCCCTTGTGGCAGGGAGTACGACAGATACGCAGTATTTT. Its protein product is CASSSLVAGSTTDTQYF.

The rearrangement links TRBV20-1 to TRBJ2-5, with 9 bases matching TRBD2. The CDR3 length is 13 residues. V lost 5 bases and J lost 1; bases outside the gene matches: 2. CDR1 is DFQATT and CDR2 is SNEGSKA in the germline V gene (reference sequence). CDR3 nucleotide sequence: TGCAGTGCTCCGACTAGCGGCCAAGAGACCCAGTACTTC. This gives the protein CSAPTSGQETQYF.

The sample holds a few counts of this clonotype. The chain uses TRBV29-1 and TRBJ2-7, with TRBD1 matching over 7 bases. J lost 2 bases, V lost 1 base, and 8 bases had no gene match. The CDR3 loop spans 15 amino acids. Germline V gene data show CDR1 as SQVTM and CDR2 as ANQGSEA. The CDR3 DNA reads TGCAGCGTTGAAGGAGAACAGGGGTTGACCTACGAGCAGTACTTC. It yields the protein CSVEGEQGLTYEQYF.

This clonotype has just a few counts. The chain has TRBV6-2 or TRBV6-3 and TRBJ2-7; 9 bases are a match to TRBD2. V shed 6 bases, J shed 1 base, and the junction held 4 bases outside the gene matches. This CDR3 is 14 amino acids long. Per the germline V gene, CDR1 is MNHEY and CDR2 is SVGEGT. For the CDR3, the DNA is TGTGCCAGCAGCACCCTAGCGGGATCCTACGAGCAGTACTTC. As protein: CASSTLAGSYEQYF.

With regard to this clonotype: This could be a read error, since a much larger clone is one nucleotide away. The chain has TRBV7-9 and TRBJ1-1, with D uncertain. This CDR3 is 12 amino acids long. Germline CDR1 SEHNR, CDR2 FQNEAQ (reference sequence). The ends were cut back, 5 bases at V and 1 base at J, with 5 bases in the middle. The CDR3 loop is CASSPANTEAFF. The CDR3 nucleotides read TGTGCCAGCAGCCCAGCGAACACTGAAGCTTTCTTT.

As for this clonotype: Compared with germline, one end of the junction differs, possibly owing to a read error. The rearrangement joins TRBV12-3 or TRBV12-4 to TRBJ1-1; D unresolved. This CDR3 spans 13 amino acids. For the CDR3, the DNA is TGTGCCAGCAGCTTAGCGCGGAACACTGAAGCTTTCTTT. Translated, it gives CASSLARNTEAFF.

This clonotype came up many times. The V call is TRBV3-1, the J call TRBJ1-6; no definite D call. Trimming removed 0 bases at V and 7 bases at J, with 10 bases between. Germline assignment: CDR1 LGHDT and CDR2 YNNKEL (reference sequence). This CDR3 region has 15 residues. The CDR3 DNA follows: TGTGCCAGCAGCCAAGATACGGCGGGAAATTCACCCCTCCACTTT. It yields the protein CASSQDTAGNSPLHF.

The sample holds a few counts of this clonotype. The V gene is TRBV20-1, the J gene TRBJ2-2; TRBD2 matches at 15 bases. V lost 7 bases and J lost 1; bases outside the gene matches: 4. This CDR3 has 16 residues. Germline V gives CDR1 DFQATT, CDR2 SNEGSKA (reference sequence). The CDR3 region has the DNA TGCAGTGTGGGACTAGCGGGAGGTTTGAACACCGGGGAGCTGTTTTTT. Its protein product is CSVGLAGGLNTGELFF.

This clonotype was observed many times. CDR3: CSVECKGTSRFWYNEQFF. For the CDR3, the DNA is TGCAGCGTTGAGTGTAAGGGGACTAGTCGGTTCTGGTACAATGAGCAGTTCTTC. The chain is built from TRBV29-1 and TRBJ2-1; 8 positions match TRBD2. In germline, CDR1 is SQVTM, CDR2 ANQGSEA. J gave up 4 bases and V 3 bases, and 17 bases lay outside the gene matches. This CDR3 has 18 amino acids.

The chain uses TRBV24-1 and TRBJ2-1; 13 bases align to TRBD2. CDR3 size: 15 residues. Trimming cost V 3 bases and J 7 bases; bases outside gene matches: 2. CDR1 is KGHDR, CDR2 SFDVKD, per germline. The CDR3 DNA follows: TGTGCCACCAGTGATCCGGGACTAGCGGGGAATGAGCAGTTCTTC. Protein sequence: CATSDPGLAGNEQFF.

This clonotype has more than one count but fewer than ten. V is TRBV20-1 and J is TRBJ1-1; perhaps TRBD1 as D (5 bases). The germline V and J ends were trimmed by 5 bases and 0 bases, with 13 bases remaining between them. This CDR3 is 14 amino acids long. The germline V gene encodes CDR1 DFQATT and CDR2 SNEGSKA (reference sequence). The CDR3 coding sequence is TGCAGTGCTCTCGGGGGAGAATTGAACACTGAAGCTTTCTTT. Translation: CSALGGELNTEAFF.

This clonotype was observed a few times. The chain couples TRBV18 to TRBJ2-2; unclear D gene. CDR3 length: 15 residues. CDR1 and CDR2 from the germline V gene are KGHSH and LQKENI. The V end was cut by 4 bases, the J end by 2 bases, with 11 bases between. The CDR3 reads CASSRAMRNTGELFF. The DNA for the CDR3 is TGTGCCAGCTCACGGGCCATGAGAAACACCGGGGAGCTGTTTTTT.

This chain joins TRBV7-6 and TRBJ2-3; D gene ambiguous. The V end lost 5 bases, the J end lost 4 bases, and 10 bases lay between the germline ends. The germline gives CDR1 SGHVS, CDR2 FNYEAQ. This CDR3 is built from 13 residues. The CDR3 DNA is TGTGCCAGCAGCAACGTTTGGGCAGATACGCAGTATTTT. Its protein is CASSNVWADTQYF.

This clonotype has ten or more counts. This chain joins TRBV7-2 and TRBJ1-6, with D hard to call. The CDR3 contains 14 residues. Trimming cost V 1 base and J 7 bases, with 8 bases left between them. From germline, CDR1 is SGHTA and CDR2 FQGNSA. In DNA, the CDR3 is TGTGCCAGCAGCTTAGGGCCCGGAAATTCACCCCTCCACTTT. Translated, it gives CASSLGPGNSPLHF.

This clonotype was observed a handful of times. V gene TRBV7-2 combines with J gene TRBJ2-1, with 11 bases aligning to TRBD1. The CDR3 has 15 residues. Losses at the gene ends were 6 bases for V and 7 bases for J; bases not matched to a gene: 8. Germline CDR1 is SGHTA and CDR2 is FQGNSA. The CDR3 DNA sequence: TGTGCCAGCAGAGATCCCGGGACAGGGGGTAATGAGCAGTTCTTC. Translated, it gives CASRDPGTGGNEQFF.